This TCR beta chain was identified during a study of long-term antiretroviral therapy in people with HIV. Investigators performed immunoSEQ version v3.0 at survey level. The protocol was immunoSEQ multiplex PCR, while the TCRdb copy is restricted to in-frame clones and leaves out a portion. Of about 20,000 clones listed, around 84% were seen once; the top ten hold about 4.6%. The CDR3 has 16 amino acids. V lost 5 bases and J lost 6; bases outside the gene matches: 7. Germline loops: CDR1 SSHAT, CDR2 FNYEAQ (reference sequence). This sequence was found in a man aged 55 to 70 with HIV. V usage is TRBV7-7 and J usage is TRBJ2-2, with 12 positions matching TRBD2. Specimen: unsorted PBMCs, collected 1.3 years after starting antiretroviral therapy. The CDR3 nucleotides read TGTGCCAGCAGCCCTGGACTAGCGGGGACCTCCGGGGAGCTGTTTTTT. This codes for CASSPGLAGTSGELFF.